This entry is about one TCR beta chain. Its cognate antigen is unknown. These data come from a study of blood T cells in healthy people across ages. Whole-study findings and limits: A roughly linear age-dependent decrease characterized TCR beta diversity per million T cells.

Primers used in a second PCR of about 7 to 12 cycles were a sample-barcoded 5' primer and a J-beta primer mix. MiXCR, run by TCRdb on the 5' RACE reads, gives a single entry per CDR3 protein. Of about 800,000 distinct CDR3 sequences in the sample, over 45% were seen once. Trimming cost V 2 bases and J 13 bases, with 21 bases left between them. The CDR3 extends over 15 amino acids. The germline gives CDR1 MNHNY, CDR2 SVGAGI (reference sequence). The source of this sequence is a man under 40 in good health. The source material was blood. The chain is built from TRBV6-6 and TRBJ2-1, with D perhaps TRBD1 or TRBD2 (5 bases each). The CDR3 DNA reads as TGTGCCAGCAGTTACCTAAACACCTCTACAGGACTTCAGTTCTTC. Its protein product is CASSYLNTSTGLQFF.